This T cell receptor (beta chain) derives from a study of T cell responses to AZD1222 COVID-19 vaccine. The study pooled second doses at about 4 or about 12 weeks. The data were produced by immunoSEQ multiplex PCR, yet TCRdb's version contains in-frame clones alone and is incomplete. The table lists 35,000 to 50,000 clones, about 91% of them singletons, with 20% to 25% in the top ten. The CDR3 length is 16 residues. From germline, CDR1 is SGHTA and CDR2 FQGNSA. With 5 bases clipped from V and 3 bases from J, the junction kept 11 bases outside the gene matches. Sequenced here: peripheral blood, sampled 28 days after the second AZD1222 dose. V usage is TRBV7-2 and J usage is TRBJ2-7, with TRBD1 matching over 9 bases. This clonotype was sampled from an adult who received the AZD1222 COVID-19 vaccine. CDR3 DNA sequence: TGTGCCAGCAGCCTAGGGCCACCGGGACAGGGCTACGAGCAGTACTTC. As protein: CASSLGPPGQGYEQYF.